This record looks at one T cell receptor (beta chain) sequence and its context. V was trimmed by 3 bases and J by 7 bases, leaving 5 bases between them. Germline CDR1 SGHTA, CDR2 FQGNSA. The CDR3 length is 11 residues. These data belong to a study of CD8 T cells in Susac syndrome. Sequencing of TCR beta covered CD8+ and CD4+ T cells obtained from blood. Random hexamers were used to reverse transcribe an amount of roughly 0.45 to 1 ug RNA. The amplification used immunoSEQ multiplex PCR on TCR beta CDR3; it spanned 54 Vbeta and 13 Jbeta. TCRdb re-called the immunoSEQ multiplex PCR reads with MiXCR, one entry per CDR3 protein. The table includes around 280,000 distinct CDR3 sequences, about 85% detected once.

This clonotype was sampled from a human donor with multiple sclerosis. Specimen: CD8+ T cells from PBMCs. The chain uses TRBV7-2 and TRBJ2-3; D is unclear. The CDR3 DNA reads as TGTGCCAGCAGCTTTGGGCATACGCAGTATTTT. Its translation is CASSFGHTQYF.